This TCR beta chain is from a study of blood T cell repertoires in COVID-19. Study overall: The samples span acute and convalescent COVID-19 from the United States, Italy and Spain. PBMCs, B-cell-depleted T cells, or T cells were the source of the cDNA or gDNA that made up the material.

After removal of 6 bases from V and 0 bases from J, the junction contained 10 bases not matched to a gene. The CDR3 covers 16 residues. Per germline, CDR1 KGHSH and CDR2 LQKENI. Participant age was roughly 18 to 90 years, and participants resided in about two dozen US areas. Among Cohort 3 donors, those recovered had two negative PCRs, clearance, or symptom resolution. Generated by immunoSEQ multiplex PCR, the TCRdb table keeps only in-frame clones and is missing some. This repertoire shows a few hundred thousand clones, approximately 89% found once; its top ten account for less than 9.5%. The chain is built from TRBV18 and TRBJ1-1; 7 positions agree with TRBD1. The receptor's source is a woman in her thirties who had recovered from COVID-19. The sequencing sample was made of PBMCs or T cells enriched from blood (not recorded which). The CDR3 spells CASSLRQGHLNTEAFF. The CDR3 region has the DNA TGTGCCAGCTCCTTACGACAGGGCCATTTGAACACTGAAGCTTTCTTT.